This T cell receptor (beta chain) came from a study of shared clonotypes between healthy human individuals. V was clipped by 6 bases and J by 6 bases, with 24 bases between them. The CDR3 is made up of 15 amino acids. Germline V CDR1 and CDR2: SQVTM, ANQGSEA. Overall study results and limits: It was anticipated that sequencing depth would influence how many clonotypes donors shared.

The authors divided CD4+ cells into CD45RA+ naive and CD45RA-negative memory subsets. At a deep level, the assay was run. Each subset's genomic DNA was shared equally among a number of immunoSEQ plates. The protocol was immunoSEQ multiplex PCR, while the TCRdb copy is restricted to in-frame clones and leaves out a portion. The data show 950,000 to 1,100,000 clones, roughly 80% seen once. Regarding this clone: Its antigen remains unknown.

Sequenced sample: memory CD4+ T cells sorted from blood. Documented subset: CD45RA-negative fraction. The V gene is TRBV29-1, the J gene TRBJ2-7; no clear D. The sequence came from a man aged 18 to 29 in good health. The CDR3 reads CSVLERTLGWGEQYF. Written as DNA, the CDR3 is TGCAGCGTATTGGAGAGGACGTTGGGATGGGGCGAGCAGTACTTC.